This T cell receptor (beta chain) came from a study of T cell responses to AZD1222 COVID-19 vaccine. Overall study findings and caveats: Repertoire collection took place solely once the T cell response had peaked. Among the donors, most were white British and more were female, and clonal diversity was possibly underestimated.

Profiled with immunoSEQ multiplex PCR; TCRdb holds only in-frame clones, not every one. The table includes approximately 150,000 clones, more than 85% detected once. J gave up 5 bases and V 4 bases, and 7 bases lay outside the gene matches. The CDR3 consists of 15 residues. CDR1 MNHEY and CDR2 SVGAGI come from the germline V gene. With respect to this clone: The antigen remains undetermined.

The material was peripheral blood, obtained 28 days after the second AZD1222 dose. This clonotype was sampled from an adult who received the AZD1222 COVID-19 vaccine. The chain employs TRBV6-5 and TRBJ2-1; 8 bases match TRBD2. The CDR3 sequence: CASSFQAGAHNEQFF. For the CDR3, the DNA is TGTGCCAGCAGTTTCCAAGCGGGAGCCCACAATGAGCAGTTCTTC.